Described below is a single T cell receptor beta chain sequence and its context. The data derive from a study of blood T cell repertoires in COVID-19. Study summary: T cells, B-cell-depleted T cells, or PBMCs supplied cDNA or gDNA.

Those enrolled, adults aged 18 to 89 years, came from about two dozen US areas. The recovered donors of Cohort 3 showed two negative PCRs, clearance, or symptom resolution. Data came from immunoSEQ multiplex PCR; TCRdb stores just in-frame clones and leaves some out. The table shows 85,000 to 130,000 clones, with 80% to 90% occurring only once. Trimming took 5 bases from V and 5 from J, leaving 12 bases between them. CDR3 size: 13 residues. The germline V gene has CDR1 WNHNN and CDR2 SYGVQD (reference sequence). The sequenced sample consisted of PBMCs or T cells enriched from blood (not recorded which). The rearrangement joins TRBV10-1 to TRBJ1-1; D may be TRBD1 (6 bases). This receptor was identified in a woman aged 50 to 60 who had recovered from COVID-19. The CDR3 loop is CASSRLGGTEAFF. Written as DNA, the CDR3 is TGCGCCAGCAGTAGGCTAGGGGGTACTGAAGCTTTCTTT.